This T cell receptor beta chain emerged from a study of a mutant IDH1 vaccine in newly diagnosed glioma. Study summary: Among treated patients, about 62% were male and around 40% female, and mean age was around 40 years. Patients' prior therapy spanned radiotherapy, temozolomide, or both; most underwent both. Study-level results: Changes to the top peripheral T cell clonotypes appeared unrelated to pseudoprogression.

V was cut by 1 base and J by 4 bases, with 7 bases left in between. The CDR3 spans 13 residues. CDR1 is SEHNR and CDR2 is FQNEAQ in the germline V gene (reference sequence). About this clone itself: Its antigen is currently unknown.

The assay was immunoSEQ multiplex PCR, and TCRdb's table has in-frame clones only and misses some. In the table there are about 63,000 clones, around 88% of which are singletons. Time point reported: baseline, week 1 (first vaccination visit). As to treatment: pre-vaccination baseline after standard-of-care therapy. The TCR sequence derives from a woman between 18 and 29 years old with glioma. Some clones in this sample may be carry-over from other donors' samples. The sample consisted of peripheral blood mononuclear cells (PBMCs), taken from a glioma patient treated with radiotherapy, temozolomide or both. The chain has TRBV7-9 and TRBJ1-2; a possible D gene is TRBD1 (5 bases). CDR3 region: CASSLDGAYGYTF. DNA of the CDR3: TGTGCCAGCAGCTTAGACGGGGCCTATGGCTACACCTTC.